The 27 T cell receptor beta chains reported below all come from one sample, sequenced in a study of neurological immune-mediated disorders. Each CDR3 protein gets one entry after TCRdb re-called the 5' RACE reads with MiXCR. The sample contains under 70,000 distinct CDR3 sequences, roughly 3.5% of which appear only once. The material sequenced was PBMCs. The receptors were gathered from a woman aged 25 to 39 with multiple sclerosis.

This clonotype was recorded many times. This sequence joins TRBV20-1 and TRBJ2-1; 7 positions match TRBD2. The V gene end was trimmed by 3 bases and the J gene end by 4 bases; junction bases not matched to a gene: 6. Germline V gene lookup returns CDR1 DFQATT and CDR2 SNEGSKA (reference sequence). The CDR3 is 14 amino acids. In DNA, the CDR3 is TGCAGTGCTAGTGGGCTAGCGGCGTACAATGAGCAGTTCTTC. Protein sequence: CSASGLAAYNEQFF.

This clonotype was counted at least ten times. The chain links TRBV5-1 to TRBJ2-7, with TRBD1 as a possible D gene (6 bases). V lost 3 bases and J 4 bases, leaving 11 bases between the germline ends. The CDR3 runs to 13 residues. CDR1 is SGHRS, CDR2 YFSETQ, per germline. DNA for the CDR3: TGCGCCAGCAGCTCGGTAGGGGGTTACGAGCAGTACTTC. This encodes CASSSVGGYEQYF.

The sample holds many counts of this clonotype. The chain uses TRBV20-1 and TRBJ2-3, with TRBD2 identical over 8 bases. The trim removed 5 bases at V and 8 bases at J, leaving 9 bases unmatched. CDR1 and CDR2 (germline): DFQATT, SNEGSKA (reference sequence). The CDR3 has 13 residues. The CDR3 nucleotides are TGCAGTGCTTACGCGGGGGGCAGTGTTACGCAGTATTTT. This encodes CSAYAGGSVTQYF.

The V gene is TRBV12-3 or TRBV12-4, the J gene TRBJ1-4, with a possible D match to TRBD1 (5 bases). The CDR3 sequence is 17 residues long. Trimming took 3 bases from V and 0 from J, leaving 14 bases between them. The CDR3: CASSFELGRATNEKLFF. CDR3 sequence (DNA): TGTGCCAGCAGTTTTGAGCTCGGCAGGGCAACTAATGAAAAACTGTTTTTT.

This clonotype has ten or more counts. The chain has TRBV6-5 and TRBJ2-1, with unresolved D. Trimming removed 6 bases from V and 4 bases from J, with 16 bases in between. The CDR3 totals 15 residues. CDR1 is MNHEY, CDR2 SVGAGI, per germline. The chain's CDR3 is CASRGLGVGYNEQFF. In DNA form, the CDR3 reads TGTGCCAGCAGGGGCCTTGGGGTCGGGTACAATGAGCAGTTCTTC.

This clonotype was seen many times. J is TRBJ2-1 and V is TRBV5-1; TRBD2 matches 7 bases. In germline, CDR1 is SGHRS, CDR2 YFSETQ. Germline trimming cut 4 bases from V and 3 bases from J; bases unmatched to any gene: 7. This CDR3 region has 15 residues. The CDR3 loop reads CASSNPAGIYNEQFF. CDR3 sequence (DNA): TGCGCCAGCAGCAACCCAGCGGGAATCTACAATGAGCAGTTCTTC.

This clonotype was seen repeatedly, ten times or more. As DNA, the CDR3 is TGCAGAACCTCCCCTTCCCACTATGGCTACACCTTC. Translation gives CRTSPSHYGYTF. This chain joins TRBV20-1 and TRBJ1-2; unclear D gene. In germline, CDR1 is DFQATT, CDR2 SNEGSKA (reference sequence). This CDR3 spans 12 amino acids.

This clonotype showed up many times. The CDR3: CASSLDRAVETQYF. CDR3 nucleotide sequence: TGCGCCAGCAGCTTGGACAGGGCCGTGGAGACCCAGTACTTC. This chain connects TRBV5-1 to TRBJ2-5; possible D gene TRBD1, 6 bases. The CDR3 consists of 14 residues. V was pared by 0 bases and J by 5 bases, with 11 bases between. CDR1 is SGHRS, CDR2 YFSETQ, per germline.

Many counts were recorded for this clonotype. The junction does not match germline at one end; this may be a read error. This chain links TRBV5-1 with TRBJ1-1; D remains unclear. Germline CDR1 SGHRS, CDR2 YFSETQ. This CDR3 has 13 amino acids. The CDR3 sequence is CASSLGSNTEAFF. The CDR3, as DNA: TGTGCCAGCAGCTTAGGCTCGAACACTGAAGCTTTCTTT. Combining the CDR3 with reference TRBV5-1 and TRBJ1-1 gives the whole variable domain KAGVTQTPRYLIKTRGQQVTLSCSPISGHRSVSWYQQTPGQGLQFLFEYFSETQRNKGNFPGRFSGRQFSNSRSEMNVSTLELGDSALYLCASSLGSNTEAFFGQGTRLTVV.

This clonotype has a count of ten or more. The V call is TRBV5-1, the J call TRBJ2-1, with unresolved D. V was pared by 4 bases and J by 2 bases, with 13 bases between. The CDR3 runs to 15 residues. The germline V gene has CDR1 SGHRS and CDR2 YFSETQ. CDR3 in amino acids: CASSQDVSTYNEQFF. The DNA of the CDR3 is TGCGCCAGCAGCCAGGACGTATCCACCTACAATGAGCAGTTCTTC.

This clonotype was seen ten or more times. This rearrangement joins TRBV6-5 to TRBJ2-7; 8 nucleotides agree with TRBD2. Germline-derived CDR1 and CDR2 are MNHEY and SVGAGI. J lost 3 bases, V lost 4 bases, and 8 bases had no gene match. This CDR3 is 15 amino acids long. The CDR3 spells CASSSTGLVYYEQYF. CDR3 bases: TGTGCCAGCAGTTCCACGGGACTAGTATACTACGAGCAGTACTTC.

The table lists this clonotype with many counts. Here the CDR3 reads CASLAGSSSTDTQYF. DNA for the CDR3: TGTGCCAGCCTAGCGGGGTCTTCTAGCACAGATACGCAGTATTTT. The J gene is TRBJ2-3, the V gene TRBV2; TRBD2 matches at 9 bases. V lost 8 bases to trimming and J lost 0 bases; unmatched junction nucleotides: 6. This CDR3 is built from 15 residues. CDR1 and CDR2 (germline): SNHLY, FYNNEI.

This clonotype was counted ten times or more. This chain joins TRBV2 and TRBJ1-1; TRBD1 matches at 7 bases. Trimming took 9 bases from V and 4 from J; bases not matched to a gene: 5. Germline V CDR1 and CDR2: SNHLY, FYNNEI. This CDR3 has 12 amino acids. CDR3 sequence: CARTGSGTEAFF. CDR3 nucleotide sequence: TGTGCCAGGACAGGGTCGGGCACTGAAGCTTTCTTT.

This clonotype was seen at least ten times. The chain has TRBV7-2 and TRBJ2-1, with no clear D. Germline lookup yields CDR1 SGHTA and CDR2 FQGNSA. The CDR3 totals 15 residues. V shed 6 bases and J shed 7 bases, with 19 bases lying between them. In DNA, the CDR3 is TGTGCCAGCAGATCTAGAGGTCCCTTCCCTAATGAGCAGTTCTTC. Translating it yields CASRSRGPFPNEQFF.

This clonotype was counted at least ten times. CDR3 nucleotide sequence: TGCGCCAGCAGCTTGGTACAGGGATGGAATGAGCAGTTCTTC. This sequence encodes CASSLVQGWNEQFF. This chain joins TRBV5-1 and TRBJ2-1; the D gene is possibly TRBD1 (6 bases). The ends were cut back, 0 bases at V and 7 bases at J, with 11 bases in the middle. Germline-derived CDR1 and CDR2 are SGHRS and YFSETQ. This CDR3 comprises 14 residues.

The chain is built from TRBV6-5 and TRBJ1-2; 9 bases fit TRBD1. Germline V gives CDR1 MNHEY, CDR2 SVGAGI. The J segment lost 5 bases and the V segment lost 7 bases, leaving 17 bases of the junction unmatched. The CDR3 has 17 amino acids. CDR3 loop: CASIRLTTGTGMYGYTF. DNA of the CDR3: TGTGCCAGCATTAGACTCACGACCGGGACAGGGATGTATGGCTACACCTTC.

This clonotype was picked up many times. This sequence joins TRBV18 and TRBJ2-3; a weak D match, TRBD2 (5 bases). Per germline, CDR1 KGHSH and CDR2 LQKENI. Deletions cut 6 bases from V and 4 bases from J, with 11 bases between. The CDR3 runs 13 residues. This CDR3 reads CASSGNGADTQYF. The CDR3 bases are TGTGCCAGCTCCGGGAATGGGGCAGATACGCAGTATTTT.

This clonotype was seen at least ten times. The chain links TRBV7-2 to TRBJ2-2; a weak D match, TRBD2 (6 bases). V lost 5 bases and J lost 7, with 20 bases in between. The germline CDR1 and CDR2 sequences are SGHTA and FQGNSA. The CDR3 runs 16 residues. In DNA form, the CDR3 reads TGTGCCAGCAGCCACGCGGGACTCCGGTCCAGCGGGGAGCTGTTTTTT. It encodes CASSHAGLRSSGELFF. Together with reference TRBV7-2 and TRBJ2-2, the CDR3 gives the full variable domain: GAGVSQSPSNKVTEKGKDVELRCDPISGHTALYWYRQSLGQGLEFLIYFQGNSAPDKSGLPSDRFSAERTGGSVSTLTIQRTQQEDSAVYLCASSHAGLRSSGELFFGEGSRLTVL.

This clonotype was seen repeatedly, ten times or more. The V gene is TRBV28, the J gene TRBJ2-7; 8 bases map to TRBD1. The CDR3 is made up of 13 amino acids. The V gene's germline CDR1 is MDHEN and CDR2 SYDVKM. With 7 bases clipped from V and 4 bases from J, the junction kept 6 bases outside the gene matches. As DNA, the CDR3 is TGTGCCAGCATAGGACAGGGACCTTACGAGCAGTACTTC. Residues: CASIGQGPYEQYF. The full variable domain, in which reference TRBV28 and TRBJ2-7 provide the parts outside the CDR3, is DVKVTQSSRYLVKRTGEKVFLECVQDMDHENMFWYRQDPGLGLRLIYFSYDVKMKEKGDIPEGYSVSREKKERFSLILESASTNQTSMYLCASIGQGPYEQYFGPGTRLTVT.

This clonotype showed up many times. V gene TRBV6-5 combines with J gene TRBJ1-1; D remains unclear. The V gene lost 2 bases and the J gene lost 1 base, with 8 bases spanning the gap. The CDR3 spans 14 residues. In germline, CDR1 is MNHEY, CDR2 SVGAGI. The CDR3 DNA is TGTGCCAGCAGTTACAGCGCCCGGAACACTGAAGCTTTCTTT. It encodes CASSYSARNTEAFF.

The table lists this clonotype with many counts. The chain has TRBV20-1 and TRBJ1-5, with TRBD1 matching 8 bases. This CDR3 is built from 14 residues. Germline loops: CDR1 DFQATT, CDR2 SNEGSKA (reference sequence). V lost 4 bases to trimming and J lost 5 bases; unmatched junction nucleotides: 7. In nucleotides, the CDR3 is TGCAGTGCTACGACAGGGGAACGCGATCAGCCCCAGCATTTT. Translating gives CSATTGERDQPQHF.

This clonotype has ten or more counts. The rearrangement joins TRBV20-1 to TRBJ2-5; tentatively, D is TRBD1 (6 bases). CDR1 DFQATT and CDR2 SNEGSKA come from the germline V gene (reference sequence). This CDR3 comprises 14 residues. The V end was cut by 6 bases, the J end by 2 bases, with 16 bases between. The CDR3 DNA sequence: TGCAGTGCCTACAAGACAGGATTACAAGAGACCCAGTACTTC. Translated, it gives CSAYKTGLQETQYF.

This clonotype was observed at least ten times. The V call is TRBV20-1, the J call TRBJ1-1, with D maybe TRBD1 (6 bases). CDR3 size: 13 residues. V lost 6 bases and J 1 base, leaving 12 bases between the germline ends. Germline lookup yields CDR1 DFQATT and CDR2 SNEGSKA (reference sequence). CDR3 coding DNA: TGCAGTGCGGGGACACAGAGGAACACTGAAGCTTTCTTT. Its protein is CSAGTQRNTEAFF.

This clonotype was counted many times. The chain carries TRBV7-7 and TRBJ2-5, with D maybe TRBD1 (5 bases). The germline V and J ends were trimmed by 5 bases and 3 bases, with 19 bases remaining between them. Germline CDR1 SSHAT, CDR2 FNYEAQ (reference sequence). The CDR3 runs to 16 residues. Written as DNA, the CDR3 is TGTGCCAGCAGCCACAAAGGGTCAGGGAAAAAAGAGACCCAGTACTTC. Protein: CASSHKGSGKKETQYF.

This clonotype was observed many times. This chain joins TRBV7-6 and TRBJ2-3, with D maybe TRBD2 (5 bases). CDR1 and CDR2 from the germline V gene are SGHVS and FNYEAQ. V lost 6 bases and J 2 bases, leaving 15 bases between the germline ends. The CDR3 has 15 residues. CDR3 nucleotides: TGTGCCAGCAGTTTGGGAGCGATAATCACAGATACGCAGTATTTT. This sequence encodes CASSLGAIITDTQYF.

Many counts were recorded for this clonotype. J is TRBJ2-7 and V is TRBV20-1; TRBD2 aligns across 10 bases. Per germline, CDR1 DFQATT and CDR2 SNEGSKA (reference sequence). The length of the CDR3 is 12 residues. The CDR3 DNA reads as TGCAGAGCGGGGGGGGCTGGCTACGAGCAGTACTTC. This sequence encodes CRAGGAGYEQYF.

This clonotype has a count of ten or more. V and J are TRBV19 and TRBJ1-5; 7 bases are a match to TRBD1. V shed 5 bases, J shed 6 bases, and the junction held 10 bases outside the gene matches. CDR1 LNHDA and CDR2 SQIVND come from the germline V gene (reference sequence). The CDR3 runs to 15 residues. The CDR3 sequence is CASSARQGVGQPQHF. For the CDR3, the DNA is TGTGCCAGTAGTGCTCGACAGGGCGTAGGTCAGCCCCAGCATTTT.